This TCR beta chain was sequenced for a study of response to subunit inactivated influenza vaccine. Trimming removed 3 bases at V and 5 bases at J, with 7 bases between. In germline, CDR1 is MNHNS, CDR2 SASEGT. CDR3 length equals 13 residues. TCRdb processed the RT-PCR reads anew with MiXCR; each CDR3 protein has one entry. Seen here are 450,000 to 600,000 distinct CDR3 sequences, more than 15% observed once, and the top ten hold less than 4%. The sequence was collected from a man between 50 and 70 years old who received an inactivated influenza vaccine. Specimen: CD4+ T cells sorted from PBMCs, collected about 23 months after vaccination. The chain is built from TRBV6-1 and TRBJ1-4; no firm D call. The CDR3 spells CASSDRMNEKLFF. CDR3 sequence (DNA): TGTGCCAGCAGTGACAGGATGAATGAAAAACTGTTTTTT.